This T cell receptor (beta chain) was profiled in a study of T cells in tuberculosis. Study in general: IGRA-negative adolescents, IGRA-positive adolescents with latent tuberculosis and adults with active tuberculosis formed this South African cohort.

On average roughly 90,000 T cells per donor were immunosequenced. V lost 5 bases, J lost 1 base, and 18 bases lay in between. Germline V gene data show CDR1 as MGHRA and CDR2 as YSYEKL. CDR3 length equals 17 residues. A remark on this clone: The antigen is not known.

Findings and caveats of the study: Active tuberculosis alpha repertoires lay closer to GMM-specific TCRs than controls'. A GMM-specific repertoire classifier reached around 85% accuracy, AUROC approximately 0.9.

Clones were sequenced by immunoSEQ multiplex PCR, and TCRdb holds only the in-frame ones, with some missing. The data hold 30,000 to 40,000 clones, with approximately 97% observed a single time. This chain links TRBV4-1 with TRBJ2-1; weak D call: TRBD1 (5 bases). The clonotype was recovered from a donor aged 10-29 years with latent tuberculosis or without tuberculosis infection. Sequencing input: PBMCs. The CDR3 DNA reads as TGCGCCAGCAGCAAACTACCACAGGCGTCTTCCTACAATGAGCAGTTCTTC. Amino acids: CASSKLPQASSYNEQFF.